The sequence of this T cell receptor beta chain was determined in a study of OX40 agonist ivuxolimab in advanced cancers. CDR1 is MNHEY and CDR2 is SVGAGI in the germline V gene. V was shortened by 0 bases and J by 7 bases, with 10 bases between the two germline ends. The CDR3 spans 15 residues. The assay was immunoSEQ multiplex PCR, and TCRdb's table has in-frame clones only and misses some. The sample holds 57,000 or so clones; about 88% are singletons and the top ten take about 1.2%. This clone was counted a few times. The same CDR3 arises from other DNA sequences in this sample as well. This rearrangement joins TRBV6-5 to TRBJ1-6; D possibly corresponds to TRBD1 (5 bases). This sample comprised CD4+ or CD8+ T cells sorted from blood, obtained in a trial of the OX40 agonist ivuxolimab. The TCR was taken from an adult with an advanced solid tumor such as melanoma, head and neck, liver or kidney cancer. The CDR3 here is CASSYSGRDNSPLHF. The CDR3 nucleotides are TGTGCCAGCAGTTACTCGGGGAGGGACAATTCACCCCTCCACTTT.